This paragraph reports one TCR beta chain. The antigen is unknown. These data originate in a study of blood T cells in healthy people across ages. Study summary: With template switching, about one barcoded beta molecule was captured per two T cells. Study-wide results and caveats: Without sorted subsets, naive and antigen-experienced compartments could not be conclusively compared.

A J-beta primer mix and a sample-barcoded 5' primer were used in a second PCR of roughly 6 to 11 cycles. Tags on each cDNA molecule came from a template-switch adaptor with 12 random nucleotides. Each CDR3 protein is one row after TCRdb ran MiXCR on the 5' RACE reads. This sample has approximately 2,000,000 distinct CDR3 sequences, with roughly 43% found just once. Input material: blood. The origin of this receptor is a human donor in good health.

This chain's CDR3 is CASSPPGQGALRYGYTF. DNA of the CDR3: TGTGCCAGCAGTCCTCCGGGACAGGGGGCTCTTCGGTATGGCTACACCTTC. The chain has TRBV12-3 or TRBV12-4 and TRBJ1-2, with 12 bases matching TRBD1. Trimming cost V 5 bases and J 5 bases; bases outside gene matches: 12. The CDR3 length is 17 residues.